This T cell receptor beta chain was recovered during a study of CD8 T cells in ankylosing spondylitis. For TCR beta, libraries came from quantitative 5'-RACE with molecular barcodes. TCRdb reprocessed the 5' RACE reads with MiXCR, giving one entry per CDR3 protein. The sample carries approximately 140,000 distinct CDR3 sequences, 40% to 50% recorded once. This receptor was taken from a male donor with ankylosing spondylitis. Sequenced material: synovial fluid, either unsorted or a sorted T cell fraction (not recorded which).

The CDR3 nucleotides are TGTGCCAGCAGCTACCTCTTCTTCCCTAGCTCCTACAATGAGCAGTTCTTC. This encodes CASSYLFFPSSYNEQFF. The chain is built from TRBV7-6 and TRBJ2-1; unclear D gene. CDR1 SGHVS and CDR2 FNYEAQ come from the germline V gene. V lost 4 bases and J 0 bases, leaving 16 bases between the germline ends. CDR3 size: 17 residues.